This TCR beta chain was captured by sequencing in a study of monozygotic twins with inflammatory bowel disease (dated by TCRdb to between 2018 and 2020). Regarding the study in general: The complete study included approximately 30 monozygotic twin pairs: 19 IBD-discordant Danish pairs and nine German pairs, of which four were IBD-concordant and five were IBD-discordant. Within discordant pairs, disease-associated traits were sought mainly by comparing IBD patients with their genetically identical healthy co-twins. Each individual had, on average, about 151 000 unique TCRalpha sequences and 181 000 unique TCRbeta sequences available for analysis. What the authors observed across the whole study: Measured by the inverse Simpson index, TCRbeta repertoire diversity was lower in IBD patients than in their healthy co-twins. Differing immunosuppressive treatments among patients may have added background noise and inter-individual variability to the repertoires. Compared with healthy twins, IBD patients had fewer clonotypes in common with other individuals, a difference most pronounced in patients showing signs of disease activity. Repertoire similarity did not differ between concordant and discordant twins, which could be due to limited statistical power. No single strong signal or clonotype linked to IBD turned up in the results, so the idea that one exists was not supported. The analysis was unable to tell different T cell subtypes apart.

Comments on this clonotype: It has no known antigen specificity.

Receptor amplification or capture employed 5' RACE. For each TCR library, 3,000 to 4,000 ng of total RNA was used. For each sample, cDNA synthesis with SMARTScribe reverse transcriptase was split into eight separate reactions. During cDNA synthesis, template switching was used to introduce unique molecular identifiers that contained a 6-nucleotide sample barcode. TCRalpha and TCRbeta cDNA was amplified in two nested PCRs of approximately 17 and 9 cycles, and bead purification was carried out after each PCR. Before amplification, cDNA was treated with uracil DNA-glycosylase and purified using the QIAquick PCR purification kit. The second PCR added Illumina TruSeq-compatible adapters along with sample-specific barcodes. Library quality and concentration were assessed using TapeStation and Qubit, and about 5.2 ng of each library was pooled. Sequencing of pooled libraries was carried out on an Illumina HiSeq2500 single-index Rapid Run using 2 x 100 bp reads and custom sequencing primers. In the original analysis: UMI-based consensus assembly with MiGEC version 1.2.6 was used to correct PCR and sequencing errors. MiXCR version 2.1.1 was used to carry out V(D)J alignment, clonotype assembly and CDR3 extraction. Normalisation of gene usage, clonotype sharing and MAIT/NKT TCR abundance was achieved by analysing the top 1000, 10 000 and 20 000 clonotypes per sample. Diversity was computed as the inverse Simpson index with the vegan R package after downsampling to 27 000 UMIs. Paired Mann-Whitney U tests on discordant twin pairs were used, with Benjamini-Hochberg multiple-testing correction. TCRdb reprocessed the reads and provides one entry for every CDR3 protein sequence; no DNA is given. TCRdb, rather than the study authors, made the V and J calls. This sample's listing comprises fewer than 200,000 distinct CDR3 sequences. The ten largest account for roughly 2.6% of the sample.

Taken from the germline V gene (reference sequence), the CDR1 and CDR2 loops are DFQATT and SNEGSKA. Counted from cysteine to phenylalanine, this CDR3 has 14 amino acids. The DNA is not on file. An approximately 2.5 ml peripheral blood sample was drawn into PAXgene tubes per donor and stored at -80°C. Without T cell sorting, total RNA was isolated from whole blood using the PAXgene blood miRNA kit on an automated QIAcube. Peripheral blood from monozygotic twin pairs, either concordant or discordant for inflammatory bowel disease, underwent deep TCRalpha and TCRbeta repertoire profiling that used unique molecular barcoding. Smoking habits were recorded for all twin pairs, with individuals classified as current, former or never smokers.

Material for sequencing was blood. The sequence links TRBV20-1 to TRBJ1-3. The source of this sequence is a human donor with ulcerative colitis or Crohn's disease, or a healthy co-twin of an affected twin (not recorded which). The CDR3 has the sequence CSAGGTGSGNTIYF.